This TCR beta chain derives from a study of human T cells and chemical hapten exposure. Study overall: The cohort included alopecia areata under or over 50% scalp, totalis and universalis.

Germline values: CDR1 MDHEN, CDR2 SYDVKM. The V gene end was trimmed by 11 bases and the J gene end by 3 bases; junction bases not matched to a gene: 10. The CDR3 contains 16 residues. Documented time point: pre-sensitization, week 0. The treatment denotes: therapeutic diphenylcyclopropenone sensitization with weekly scalp DPC. One entry per CDR3 protein results from TCRdb running MiXCR on the RACE reads. The table records tens of thousands of distinct CDR3 sequences, 11% of them present only once. This sequence originates from a woman between 40 and 50 years old with alopecia areata. Some clones in this sample may be carry-over from other donors' samples. The material sequenced was whole blood, taken in connection with sensitization to the hapten diphenylcyclopropenone (DPC). The chain uses TRBV28 and TRBJ2-6, with TRBD2 identical over 10 bases. CDR3 loop: CAGGTSGIDGANVLTF. The CDR3 DNA reads as TGTGCCGGAGGAACTAGCGGGATAGATGGGGCCAACGTCCTGACTTTC. Drawing the rest from reference TRBV28 and TRBJ2-6, the complete variable domain is DVKVTQSSRYLVKRTGEKVFLECVQDMDHENMFWYRQDPGLGLRLIYFSYDVKMKEKGDIPEGYSVSREKKERFSLILESASTNQTSMYLCAGGTSGIDGANVLTFGAGSRLTVL.